Here is one T cell receptor (beta chain) with its context. Germline V gives CDR1 LGHNA, CDR2 YSLEER. V was shortened by 3 bases and J by 2 bases, with 16 bases between the two germline ends. This CDR3 is 16 amino acids long. Amplification yielded TCR beta CDR3 regions, with RNA transcripts as the source. When the TCR CDR3 underwent first-round RT-PCR, the HTBI primer set was used. TCRdb re-analysed the multiplex PCR reads in MiXCR, keeping a single row per CDR3 protein. The top ten clones hold about 4.9% of a sample with a few hundred thousand distinct CDR3 sequences, around 15% of them seen once. An absence of ophthalmopathy progression within 18 months meant stable Graves' hyperthyroidism. Participants, patients aged 18 to 65, had newly diagnosed hyperthyroidism with a duration under 2 months. This sample stems from a study of T cells in Graves' hyperthyroidism and ophthalmopathy.

J is TRBJ1-2 and V is TRBV4-3; possibly TRBD1 for D (6 bases). The receptor was derived from a woman younger than 35 with Graves' hyperthyroidism. The sequencing sample was made of blood. The CDR3 here is CASSHTYRQENYGYTF. CDR3 nucleotide sequence: TGCGCCAGCAGCCATACCTACCGACAGGAAAACTATGGCTACACCTTC.